This TCR beta chain was sequenced during a study of blood T cell repertoires in COVID-19. TCRdb keeps only in-frame clones here, not all; method: immunoSEQ multiplex PCR. The sample holds under 350,000 clones, 80% to 90% seen once. The germline CDR1 and CDR2 sequences are SGHVS and FQNEAQ. The CDR3 covers 14 residues. Trimming pared 2 bases from V and 2 bases from J, leaving 10 bases between. Sequencing was done on a sample of peripheral blood. This TCR came from a man aged 35-49 years with acute or convalescent COVID-19. The J gene is TRBJ2-7, the V gene TRBV7-8, with TRBD2 as a possible D gene (5 bases). The CDR3 DNA reads TGTGCCAGCAGCTTAAATGCCGGGACCTACGAGCAGTACTTC. Translated: CASSLNAGTYEQYF.